Below are 18 T cell receptor beta chains sequenced from a single sample in a study of blood T cell repertoires in COVID-19. Clones were sequenced by immunoSEQ multiplex PCR, and TCRdb holds only the in-frame ones, with some missing. Among some 150,000 clones listed, over 80% were seen once. Sequencing input: peripheral blood. The source of these receptors is a woman aged 80 or over with acute or convalescent COVID-19.

The gene calls are TRBV2 and TRBJ1-2; TRBD1 agrees at 12 bases. The CDR3 loop spans 20 amino acids. V was pared by 4 bases and J by 4 bases, with 19 bases of the junction left unmatched. The V gene's germline CDR1 is SNHLY and CDR2 FYNNEI. This CDR3 is CASSGRDRGRLNPGSYGYTF. The CDR3 nucleotides read TGTGCCAGCAGTGGTCGGGACAGGGGGCGCCTCAACCCGGGCAGCTATGGCTACACCTTC.

A word on this clone: Other DNA sequences in the sample encode the same CDR3. The genes are TRBV19 and TRBJ1-6, with D unclear. The CDR3 totals 13 residues. V was trimmed by 3 bases and J by 6 bases, leaving 6 bases between them. CDR1 LNHDA and CDR2 SQIVND come from the germline V gene (reference sequence). The CDR3 nucleotides read TGTGCCAGTAGTATCTCCGGTAATTCACCCCTCCACTTT. It specifies CASSISGNSPLHF.

The V gene is TRBV5-1, the J gene TRBJ2-6, with TRBD1 matching 8 bases. CDR1 and CDR2 (germline): SGHRS, YFSETQ. Trimming removed 8 bases from V and 0 bases from J; junction bases left unmatched: 13. The CDR3 covers 18 residues. DNA for the CDR3: TGCGCCAGTCGGACAACCGGGACAGGACCCTCTGGGGCCAACGTCCTGACTTTC. Translated, it gives CASRTTGTGPSGANVLTF.

The V call is TRBV6-2 or TRBV6-3, the J call TRBJ1-2, with 9 bases identical to TRBD1. The V and J ends lost 5 bases and 4 bases, in that order; junction bases with no gene match: 2. This CDR3 has 13 residues. Germline-derived CDR1 and CDR2 are MNHEY and SVGEGT. The CDR3 loop reads CASSTGGGYGYTF. In DNA form, the CDR3 reads TGTGCCAGCAGTACAGGGGGCGGCTATGGCTACACCTTC.

J is TRBJ1-6 and V is TRBV4-3, with 8 bases fitting TRBD1. CDR1 is LGHNA and CDR2 is YSLEER in the germline V gene. The CDR3 is 16 amino acids. V trimming: 0 bases; J trimming: 10 bases; junction bases outside the gene matches: 8. The CDR3 DNA is TGCGCCAGCAGCCAAGAGGAGGACAGGGAGGAGTCACCCCTCCACTTT. Protein: CASSQEEDREESPLHF.

A single count supports this clone. This chain joins TRBV7-9 and TRBJ2-1; 10 bases agree with TRBD1. Germline trimming cut 0 bases from V and 12 bases from J; bases unmatched to any gene: 5. The length of the CDR3 is 14 residues. Looked up from germline, CDR1 is SEHNR and CDR2 is FQNEAQ (reference sequence). The chain's CDR3 is CASSLAPWTGGQFF. CDR3 in DNA: TGTGCCAGCAGCTTAGCACCTTGGACAGGGGGGCAGTTCTTC.

The rearrangement joins TRBV6-5 to TRBJ2-2; 8 bases are shared with TRBD2. With 7 bases clipped from V and 5 bases from J, the junction kept 9 bases outside the gene matches. Germline V gene data show CDR1 as MNHEY and CDR2 as SVGAGI. The CDR3 runs 15 residues. In nucleotides, the CDR3 is TGTGCCAGCACCTATCGGGGGGGGTCGACCGGGGAGCTGTTTTTT. This sequence encodes CASTYRGGSTGELFF.

The chain has TRBV19 and TRBJ1-5, with 7 nucleotides matching TRBD1. V was clipped by 5 bases and J by 1 base; unmatched bases: 2. The germline gives CDR1 LNHDA, CDR2 SQIVND (reference sequence). The CDR3 has 14 residues. CDR3 nucleotides: TGTGCCAGTAGTTCGACAGGGAGCAATCAGCCCCAGCATTTT. This sequence encodes CASSSTGSNQPQHF.

The V and J genes are TRBV18 and TRBJ1-4, with D possibly being TRBD1 (6 bases). CDR3 length: 16 residues. Germline assignment: CDR1 KGHSH and CDR2 LQKENI. With 4 bases removed from V and 0 bases from J, the gap between germline ends came to 12 bases. CDR3 nucleotide sequence: TGTGCCAGCTCACTTGGACAGCCTGCAACTAATGAAAAACTGTTTTTT. As protein: CASSLGQPATNEKLFF.

The chain couples TRBV10-1 to TRBJ1-6; D is unclear. CDR1 and CDR2 from the germline V gene are WNHNN and SYGVQD (reference sequence). The ends were cut back, 4 bases at V and 4 bases at J, with 8 bases in the middle. This CDR3 spans 14 amino acids. This CDR3 reads CASSVGRYNSPLHF. In DNA, the CDR3 is TGCGCCAGCAGTGTTGGCCGATATAATTCACCCCTCCACTTT.

V gene TRBV3-1 (or the pseudogene TRBV3-2) combines with J gene TRBJ2-1; D may be TRBD2 (6 bases). V was cut by 4 bases and J by 5 bases, with 15 bases left in between. The CDR3 runs to 15 residues. In germline, CDR1 is LGHDT, CDR2 YNNKEL (reference sequence). In DNA, the CDR3 is TGTGCCAGCAGCCCCGAATTTAGCGGAGACAATGAGCAGTTCTTC. Its protein product is CASSPEFSGDNEQFF.

This clone has only one observation. V is TRBV4-3 and J is TRBJ2-1, with TRBD2 matching 9 bases. V trimming: 0 bases; J trimming: 2 bases; junction bases outside the gene matches: 5. Germline V gives CDR1 LGHNA, CDR2 YSLEER. The CDR3 is 17 amino acids. DNA for the CDR3: TGCGCCAGCAGCCAAGATCTGGCGGGGGGGGCCTACAATGAGCAGTTCTTC. Translation: CASSQDLAGGAYNEQFF.

This CDR3 reads CASSPPGGLYNEQFF. The CDR3 region has the DNA TGCGCCAGCAGCCCGCCGGGGGGTCTGTACAATGAGCAGTTCTTC. The chain carries TRBV4-3 and TRBJ2-1; 7 bases are shared with TRBD2. The CDR3 is made up of 15 amino acids. The germline V gene encodes CDR1 LGHNA and CDR2 YSLEER. J was trimmed by 4 bases and V by 4 bases; bases with no gene match: 7.

The chain has TRBV11-1 and TRBJ2-2; D remains ambiguous. V was pared by 6 bases and J by 8 bases, with 10 bases between. This CDR3 comprises 12 residues. CDR1 and CDR2 (germline): SGHAT, FQDESV (reference sequence). The CDR3 region has the DNA TGTGCCAGCAGACCACGGTCTGGGGAGCTGTTTTTT. Its protein is CASRPRSGELFF.

This clone showed up just a few times. Here the CDR3 reads CASSQRWDRNYGYTF. CDR3 nucleotides: TGTGCCAGCAGCCAGAGATGGGACAGAAATTATGGCTACACCTTC. The chain uses TRBV3-1 (or the pseudogene TRBV3-2) and TRBJ1-2; the match to TRBD1 covers 7 bases. The CDR3 runs to 15 residues. Germline CDR1 is LGHDT and CDR2 is YNNKEL (reference sequence). V lost 3 bases to trimming and J lost 5 bases; unmatched junction nucleotides: 9.

This rearrangement joins TRBV5-1 to TRBJ2-2; 7 nucleotides match TRBD1. Germline V gene lookup returns CDR1 SGHRS and CDR2 YFSETQ. The CDR3 has 15 amino acids. Trimming removed 3 bases from V and 2 bases from J; junction bases left unmatched: 4. In DNA form, the CDR3 reads TGCGCCAGCAGCTCAGGGACAGTTAACACCGGGGAGCTGTTTTTT. Translating it yields CASSSGTVNTGELFF.

This chain joins TRBV5-1 and TRBJ2-1; D possibly corresponds to TRBD1 (5 bases). The CDR3 length is 16 residues. The V gene's germline CDR1 is SGHRS and CDR2 YFSETQ. Trimming left V 1 base short and J 3 bases short, with 14 bases between. The CDR3 DNA follows: TGCGCCAGCAGCTTGTTTGGGGCCAACCTCTACAATGAGCAGTTCTTC. Translated: CASSLFGANLYNEQFF.

This clone occurred once. This chain links TRBV6-5 with TRBJ2-1, with 7 bases fitting TRBD1. Looked up from germline, CDR1 is MNHEY and CDR2 is SVGAGI. The CDR3 has 15 amino acids. V trimming: 6 bases; J trimming: 2 bases; junction bases outside the gene matches: 7. The CDR3 spells CASRKQGSTYNEQFF. CDR3 DNA: TGTGCCAGCAGGAAACAGGGGTCGACCTACAATGAGCAGTTCTTC.